This passage covers 31 T cell receptor beta chains from one sample sequenced in a study of T cells after yellow fever vaccination. TCRdb redid the calling of the 5' RACE reads with MiXCR, one entry per CDR3 protein. The profile shows about 320,000 distinct CDR3 sequences, around 6.8% of them singletons. The sequencing used PBMCs, collected roughly 46 days after the first yellow fever vaccination. The receptors were gathered from a man aged 18 to 35 who received the YFV17D yellow fever vaccine.

The chain couples TRBV10-3 to TRBJ2-3; D is perhaps TRBD1 (5 bases). This CDR3 region has 15 residues. Trimming left V 0 bases short and J 4 bases short, with 11 bases between. Germline V gene sequence: CDR1 ENHRY, CDR2 SYGVKD. The DNA of the CDR3 is TGTGCCATCAGTGAGTCGAACAGGCCCGCAGATACGCAGTATTTT. Amino acid sequence: CAISESNRPADTQYF.

The chain couples TRBV19 to TRBJ2-6; D not certain. In germline, CDR1 is LNHDA, CDR2 SQIVND (reference sequence). CDR3 length: 15 amino acids. The V end lost 1 base, the J end lost 0 bases, and 4 bases lay between the germline ends. CDR3 in amino acids: CASSIGASGANVLTF. The CDR3 region has the DNA TGTGCCAGTAGTATAGGGGCCTCTGGGGCCAACGTCCTGACTTTC.

This clonotype has a handful of counts. The chain combines TRBV6-5 with TRBJ1-2; 9 nucleotides match TRBD1. CDR3 size: 15 residues. J lost 13 bases, V lost 2 bases, and 14 bases had no gene match. The germline gives CDR1 MNHEY, CDR2 SVGAGI. The chain's CDR3 is CASSYSGTGIFPSTF. CDR3 coding DNA: TGTGCCAGCAGTTACAGCGGGACAGGGATATTCCCCTCCACCTTC.

Comments on this clonotype: Likely a read error: the CDR3 ends without its conserved phenylalanine or tryptophan. The CDR3 loop reads CASSLASTRRGETQYY. CDR3 sequence (DNA): TGTGCCAGCAGCTTAGCGTCGACTAGGCGGGGGGAGACCCAGTACTAC. V usage is TRBV7-2 and J usage is TRBJ2-5; 7 positions match TRBD2. CDR1 and CDR2 (germline): SGHTA, FQGNSA. The CDR3 runs 16 residues. Trimming at V came to 0 bases and at J to 5 bases, leaving 9 bases not matched to a gene.

The chain joins TRBV7-9 to TRBJ2-1; D gene ambiguous. The V end was cut by 8 bases, the J end by 2 bases, with 10 bases between. Per germline, CDR1 SEHNR and CDR2 FQNEAQ (reference sequence). CDR3 size: 13 residues. CDR3 loop: CASEASTYNEQFF. CDR3 bases: TGTGCCAGCGAGGCATCGACCTACAATGAGCAGTTCTTC.

The CDR3 loop reads CASSLGSGFSISPLHF. CDR3 bases: TGTGCCAGCAGCTTAGGGTCAGGGTTTTCAATATCGCCCCTCCACTTT. The chain uses TRBV11-2 and TRBJ1-6, with D maybe TRBD1 (5 bases). Per the germline V gene, CDR1 is SGHAT and CDR2 is FQNNGV. Trimming removed 1 base from V and 13 bases from J, with 20 bases in between. The CDR3 is 16 residues long.

This clonotype was detected a few times. V usage is TRBV18 and J usage is TRBJ2-3; D not certain. Germline loops: CDR1 KGHSH, CDR2 LQKENI. The V end lost 1 base, the J end lost 3 bases, and 11 bases lay between the germline ends. The CDR3 length is 15 residues. CDR3 nucleotides: TGTGCCAGCTCACCACTGGGTGCGAGGACAGATACGCAGTATTTT. Translated, it gives CASSPLGARTDTQYF.

The chain carries TRBV4-1 and TRBJ1-5; the D gene is possibly TRBD1 (5 bases). CDR1 and CDR2 (germline): MGHRA, YSYEKL. Deletions cut 1 base from V and 4 bases from J, with 8 bases between. The CDR3 covers 14 residues. The CDR3 sequence is CASSQVTENQPQHF. CDR3 in DNA: TGCGCCAGCAGCCAAGTGACAGAGAATCAGCCCCAGCATTTT.

V and J are TRBV19 and TRBJ1-5; TRBD1 matches 12 bases. The germline gives CDR1 LNHDA, CDR2 SQIVND (reference sequence). With V trimmed by 4 bases and J by 4 bases, 5 bases remained unmatched. The CDR3 loop spans 16 amino acids. CDR3 sequence reads: CASSTGTGGFNQPQHF. The CDR3 DNA is TGTGCCAGTAGTACAGGGACAGGGGGCTTTAATCAGCCCCAGCATTTT.

A few counts support this clonotype. The CDR3: CASSIVGGGNTEAFF. DNA of the CDR3: TGTGCCAGTAGTATAGTCGGCGGGGGGAACACTGAAGCTTTCTTT. The genes are TRBV19 and TRBJ1-1, with D perhaps TRBD1 (5 bases). Germline CDR1 and CDR2: LNHDA and SQIVND (reference sequence). The V end was cut by 1 base, the J end by 1 base, with 10 bases between. The CDR3 runs to 15 residues.

This clonotype was recorded a few times. V is TRBV7-9 and J is TRBJ2-5, with 9 nucleotides matching TRBD2. There are 15 residues in the CDR3. J gave up 2 bases and V 5 bases, and 6 bases lay outside the gene matches. Germline V gene data show CDR1 as SEHNR and CDR2 as FQNEAQ (reference sequence). The CDR3, as DNA: TGTGCCAGCAGCCAACGGACTAGCGAGCAAGAGACCCAGTACTTC. Amino acid sequence: CASSQRTSEQETQYF.

This clonotype appeared many times. The chain carries TRBV9 and TRBJ2-6; D might be TRBD2 (5 bases). V was pared by 4 bases and J by 0 bases, with 5 bases between. The CDR3 spans 14 residues. The germline CDR1 and CDR2 sequences are SGDLS and YYNGEE. CDR3 sequence: CASSRDSGANVLTF. The DNA of the CDR3 is TGTGCCAGCAGCCGGGACTCTGGGGCCAACGTCCTGACTTTC.

CDR3 coding DNA: TGTGCCAGCAGTCCGAGTTTCGGACAGGATATGAACACTGAAGCTTTCTTT. Encoded protein: CASSPSFGQDMNTEAFF. The chain combines TRBV6-2 or TRBV6-3 with TRBJ1-1, with 7 nucleotides matching TRBD1. Losses at the gene ends were 5 bases for V and 0 bases for J; bases not matched to a gene: 12. CDR3 size: 17 residues. The germline gives CDR1 MNHEY, CDR2 SVGEGT.

This CDR3 is CASSYPGLAPYEQYV. CDR3 in DNA: TGTGCCAGCAGTTACCCCGGACTAGCGCCCTACGAGCAGTACGTC. The rearrangement joins TRBV6-2 or TRBV6-3 to TRBJ2-7, with 9 bases identical to TRBD2. The CDR3 sequence is 15 residues long. The V gene's germline CDR1 is MNHEY and CDR2 SVGEGT. The J segment lost 2 bases and the V segment lost 2 bases, leaving 4 bases of the junction unmatched.

This clonotype was seen many times. The chain is built from TRBV5-6 and TRBJ2-7; D perhaps matches TRBD1 (6 bases). Germline lookup yields CDR1 SGHDT and CDR2 YYEEEE. Trimming took 7 bases from V and 3 from J, leaving 14 bases between them. There are 13 residues in the CDR3. The CDR3 nucleotides are TGTGCCAGCCGGGTACAGGGATACTACGAGCAGTACGTC. This encodes CASRVQGYYEQYV.

J is TRBJ2-3 and V is TRBV20-1, with 10 bases aligning to TRBD1. Unmatched junction bases numbered 9, after V lost 2 bases and J lost 4 bases. CDR1 DFQATT and CDR2 SNEGSKA come from the germline V gene (reference sequence). The CDR3 totals 16 residues. The CDR3 sequence is CSARSGGGTGADTQYF. The CDR3 DNA reads TGCAGTGCTAGAAGTGGCGGGGGGACAGGGGCAGATACGCAGTATTTT.

The sample holds a few counts of this clonotype. V usage is TRBV7-2 and J usage is TRBJ2-2; no clear D gene. Trimming took off 10 bases at V and 7 bases at J, with 13 bases between the two ends. The CDR3 is 12 amino acids. CDR1 and CDR2 (germline): SGHTA, FQGNSA. The CDR3 here is CAIALGFGELFF. CDR3 DNA: TGTGCCATCGCACTGGGGTTCGGGGAGCTGTTTTTT.

This clonotype was detected a few times. This chain connects TRBV7-3 to TRBJ2-5; D might be TRBD1 (6 bases). Trimming left V 5 bases short and J 4 bases short, with 17 bases between. This CDR3 is built from 15 residues. CDR1 and CDR2 from the germline V gene are SGHTA and FQGTGA. CDR3 loop: CASSPTTGVRETQYF. The CDR3 DNA follows: TGTGCCAGCAGCCCCACGACAGGAGTAAGAGAGACCCAGTACTTC.

This clonotype was picked up many times. The genes are TRBV14 and TRBJ2-4; D perhaps matches TRBD1 (5 bases). Looked up from germline, CDR1 is SGHDN and CDR2 is FVKESK. The V end lost 4 bases, the J end lost 5 bases, and 12 bases lay between the germline ends. The CDR3 length is 14 residues. CDR3 amino acids: CASSPGIGQNIQYF. CDR3 coding DNA: TGTGCCAGCAGCCCAGGGATTGGGCAAAACATTCAGTACTTC.

This clonotype was seen a handful of times. This rearrangement joins TRBV4-1 to TRBJ2-3; 10 nucleotides line up with TRBD2. The CDR3 spans 14 residues. Germline V gene sequence: CDR1 MGHRA, CDR2 YSYEKL. Trimming took 7 bases from V and 2 from J; bases not matched to a gene: 3. In DNA, the CDR3 is TGCGCCAGCAAAGGACTAGCGGCCACAGATACGCAGTATTTT. Translated, it gives CASKGLAATDTQYF.

In its sample, this clonotype was seen a few times. The chain combines TRBV14 with TRBJ1-4; possible D gene TRBD1, 6 bases. Germline CDR1 SGHDN, CDR2 FVKESK. The V gene lost 4 bases and the J gene lost 8 bases, with 8 bases spanning the gap. There are 12 residues in the CDR3. CDR3: CASSPGAEKLFF. The CDR3 DNA sequence: TGTGCCAGCAGCCCGGGGGCGGAAAAACTGTTTTTT.

The chain employs TRBV4-1 and TRBJ2-7, with unresolved D. The CDR3 extends over 16 amino acids. CDR1 is MGHRA and CDR2 is YSYEKL in the germline V gene. The V end was cut by 0 bases, the J end by 0 bases, with 12 bases between. The CDR3 protein is CASSQDLAESSYEQYV. The CDR3 DNA reads as TGCGCCAGCAGCCAAGATCTGGCGGAGAGCTCCTACGAGCAGTACGTC.

The sample holds a few counts of this clonotype. The chain couples TRBV18 to TRBJ1-5; perhaps TRBD1 as D (6 bases). V dropped 2 bases and J dropped 2 bases, with 10 bases sitting between them. The CDR3 spans 15 residues. From germline, CDR1 is KGHSH and CDR2 LQKENI. The CDR3 loop is CASSPSGAGNQPQHF. The CDR3 bases are TGTGCCAGCTCACCATCAGGGGCTGGCAATCAGCCCCAGCATTTT.

The sample holds many counts of this clonotype. The rearrangement links TRBV12-3 or TRBV12-4 to TRBJ1-5, with D possibly matching TRBD1 (5 bases). The CDR3 runs to 14 residues. V dropped 3 bases and J dropped 6 bases, with 12 bases sitting between them. CDR3 bases: TGTGCCAGCAGTTTCCGGGGGAGGGCTCAGCCCCAGCATTTT. The encoded protein is CASSFRGRAQPQHF.

Concerning this clonotype: With a much larger clone just one base away, this may be a read error. The rearrangement links TRBV5-1 to TRBJ1-6; 7 bases map to TRBD1. The CDR3 totals 15 residues. The germline CDR1 and CDR2 sequences are SGHRS and YFSETQ. Trimming removed 0 bases from V and 9 bases from J; junction bases left unmatched: 6. CDR3 sequence (DNA): TGCGCCAGCAGCTTGGAGGGGGCGTTTATTTCACCCCTCCACTTT. Amino acid sequence: CASSLEGAFISPLHF.

This clonotype was seen more than once but under ten times. The chain carries TRBV6-2 or TRBV6-3 and TRBJ2-5, with a weak D call TRBD2 (5 bases). Germline lookup yields CDR1 MNHEY and CDR2 SVGEGT. The germline V and J ends were trimmed by 5 bases and 3 bases, with 16 bases remaining between them. This CDR3 comprises 15 residues. CDR3 region: CASSPLRELKETQYF. The CDR3 nucleotides read TGTGCCAGCAGTCCCTTGAGGGAACTTAAAGAGACCCAGTACTTC.

The chain links TRBV12-3 or TRBV12-4 to TRBJ2-1, with TRBD2 matching over 7 bases. This CDR3 has 11 amino acids. V lost 5 bases, J lost 10 bases, and 2 bases stayed unmatched. The CDR3 DNA reads as TGTGCCAGCAGTAAAGCGGGGGAGCAGTTCTTC. The encoded protein is CASSKAGEQFF.

This clonotype has only a few counts. The chain recombines TRBV19 with TRBJ1-5; D not resolved. Germline CDR1 is LNHDA and CDR2 is SQIVND (reference sequence). V was pared by 6 bases and J by 2 bases, with 11 bases between. This CDR3 is 14 amino acids long. The CDR3 nucleotides are TGTGCCAGTAGGAGGGAGAGTGGCAATCAGCCCCAGCATTTT. Translation gives CASRRESGNQPQHF.

The chain has TRBV5-4 and TRBJ2-5; a weak D match, TRBD2 (5 bases). The ends were cut back, 3 bases at V and 4 bases at J, with 10 bases in the middle. The CDR3 contains 13 residues. Germline V gene lookup returns CDR1 SGHNT and CDR2 YYREEE (reference sequence). The chain's CDR3 is CASSSVAGETQYF. CDR3 sequence (DNA): TGTGCCAGCAGCTCCGTCGCGGGAGAGACCCAGTACTTC.

This clonotype came up many times. The genes are TRBV6-5 and TRBJ2-3; weak D call: TRBD2 (6 bases). CDR3 size: 15 residues. Deletions cut 3 bases from V and 3 bases from J, with 13 bases between. Germline V gene lookup returns CDR1 MNHEY and CDR2 SVGAGI. The CDR3: CASSYWAGPTDTQYF. CDR3 DNA sequence: TGTGCCAGCAGTTATTGGGCGGGGCCAACAGATACGCAGTATTTT.

This clonotype has only a few counts. The V call is TRBV23-1, the J call TRBJ2-3; D gene uncertain. TRBV23-1 is assigned to the ORF class and has an uncertain function. Trimming took 8 bases from V and 2 from J, leaving 14 bases between them. CDR3 length equals 14 residues. CDR3 in DNA: TGCGCCAGCCCCGTGACGAAGGTCACAGATACGCAGTATTTT. Residues: CASPVTKVTDTQYF.